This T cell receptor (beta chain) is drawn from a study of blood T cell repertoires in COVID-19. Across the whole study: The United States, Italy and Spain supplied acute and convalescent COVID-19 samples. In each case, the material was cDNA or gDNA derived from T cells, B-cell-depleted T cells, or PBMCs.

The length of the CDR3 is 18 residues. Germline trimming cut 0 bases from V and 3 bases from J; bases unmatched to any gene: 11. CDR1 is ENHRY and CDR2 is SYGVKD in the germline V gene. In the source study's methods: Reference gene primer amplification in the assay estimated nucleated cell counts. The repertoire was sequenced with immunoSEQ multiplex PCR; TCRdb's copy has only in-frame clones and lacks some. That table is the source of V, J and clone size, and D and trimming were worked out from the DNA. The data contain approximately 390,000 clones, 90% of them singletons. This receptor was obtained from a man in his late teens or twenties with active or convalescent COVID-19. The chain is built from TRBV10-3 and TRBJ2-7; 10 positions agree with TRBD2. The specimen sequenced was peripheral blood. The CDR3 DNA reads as TGTGCCATCAGTGAGTCTTTGGGACTAGCGAGAGGGAACTACGAGCAGTACTTC. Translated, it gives CAISESLGLARGNYEQYF.